The 26 T cell receptor beta chains reported below all come from one sample, sequenced in a study of cytomegalovirus exposure and HLA in healthy donors (dated by TCRdb to 2016 to 2017). The receptor library was made with the immunoSEQ multiplex PCR assay. A mixture of 60 forward primers for TCR Vbeta segments and 13 reverse primers for TCR Jbeta segments was used in the multiplex PCR. The source is immuneACCESS, and TCRdb retained only in-frame sequences with V and J called. Part of the clones is not carried over; for the studies checked, unresolved V genes explain less than half of this, and the remainder is unexplained. The sample's table lists a count of 70,000 or so clones. Of the sample, about 0.83% falls within the top ten clones. The sequenced sample was PBMCs. These receptors were taken from a boy younger than 18 in good health and CMV-seronegative.

The rearrangement joins TRBV5-1 to TRBJ1-5, with 9 bases matching TRBD1. Germline trimming cut 4 bases from V and 0 bases from J; bases unmatched to any gene: 8. The CDR3 runs to 17 residues. Germline CDR1 SGHRS, CDR2 YFSETQ. CDR3 bases: TGCGCCAGCAGCCCCGGGACAGGGCGTGTTAGCAATCAGCCCCAGCATTTT. This gives the protein CASSPGTGRVSNQPQHF.

The chain uses TRBV23-1 and TRBJ1-5; D possibly corresponds to TRBD1 (6 bases). TRBV23-1 is an open reading frame whose function is uncertain. V shed 4 bases and J shed 7 bases, with 20 bases lying between them. CDR3 length equals 16 residues. The CDR3 loop reads CASSLNRAGGWQPQHF. The CDR3 region has the DNA TGCGCCAGCAGTCTCAACCGGGCGGGGGGCTGGCAGCCCCAGCATTTT.

A word on this clone: The junction differs from germline at one of its ends, possibly a read error. The chain links TRBV30 to TRBJ1-1, with a weak D call TRBD1 (6 bases). The CDR3 runs 15 residues. Per germline, CDR1 GTSNPN and CDR2 SVGIG (reference sequence). The CDR3 protein is CAGSGGRRSNTEAFF. The CDR3 DNA sequence: TGTGCCGGGAGTGGGGGGCGACGATCGAACACTGAAGCTTTCTTT.

The chain joins TRBV19 to TRBJ2-7; D possibly corresponds to TRBD1 (6 bases). Germline CDR1 reads LNHDA; CDR2 reads SQIVND (reference sequence). The CDR3 runs 15 residues. The V gene lost 3 bases and the J gene lost 2 bases, with 14 bases spanning the gap. This CDR3 reads CASSMGQGDTYEQYF. The CDR3 DNA is TGTGCCAGTAGTATGGGGCAAGGGGACACCTACGAGCAGTACTTC.

J is TRBJ1-2 and V is TRBV18, with TRBD1 matching over 8 bases. V dropped 3 bases and J dropped 8; count of bases not matched to a gene: 11. The germline gives CDR1 KGHSH, CDR2 LQKENI. CDR3 length: 15 residues. The CDR3 DNA is TGTGCCAGCTCACCCCCAGAGGACAGGGTGCGCGGCTACACCTTC. Translation: CASSPPEDRVRGYTF. Full variable domain (missing parts from reference TRBV18 and TRBJ1-2): NAGVMQNPRHLVRRRGQEARLRCSPMKGHSHVYWYRQLPEEGLKFMVYLQKENIIDESGMPKERFSAEFPKEGPSILRIQQVVRGDSAAYFCASSPPEDRVRGYTFGSGTRLTVV.

The chain carries TRBV30 and TRBJ1-1; possible D gene TRBD1, 6 bases. CDR1 is GTSNPN, CDR2 SVGIG, per germline (reference sequence). The V end lost 3 bases, the J end lost 2 bases, and 10 bases lay between the germline ends. The CDR3 consists of 13 residues. The CDR3, as DNA: TGTGCCTGGAGACAGGGATCCAACACTGAAGCTTTCTTT. This translates into CAWRQGSNTEAFF.

CDR3 DNA: TGTGCCAGCGATGAGCGGGGGGGCGAGACCCAGTACTTC. Translation: CASDERGGETQYF. The V gene is TRBV28, the J gene TRBJ2-5, with 10 positions matching TRBD2. The CDR3 is made up of 13 amino acids. Germline loops: CDR1 MDHEN, CDR2 SYDVKM. V gave up 8 bases and J gave up 5 bases; unmatched junction bases: 5.

The chain couples TRBV29-1 to TRBJ1-1; D uncertain. Trimming took 7 bases from V and 0 from J, leaving 12 bases between them. Germline values: CDR1 SQVTM, CDR2 ANQGSEA. The CDR3 is 13 amino acids. The CDR3 nucleotides are TGCAGCGCTGACCAACTCATGAACACTGAAGCTTTCTTT. Translated, it gives CSADQLMNTEAFF.

The V and J genes are TRBV19 and TRBJ1-5; possible D gene TRBD1, 6 bases. Germline V gives CDR1 LNHDA, CDR2 SQIVND (reference sequence). The V end was cut by 4 bases, the J end by 8 bases, with 15 bases between. CDR3 length: 14 residues. The CDR3 loop reads CASSTNRVSEPQHF. The CDR3 coding sequence is TGTGCCAGTAGTACCAACAGGGTATCGGAGCCCCAGCATTTT.

V usage is TRBV6-1 and J usage is TRBJ1-6; possibly TRBD1 for D (5 bases). CDR3 length equals 14 residues. CDR1 is MNHNS and CDR2 is SASEGT in the germline V gene. The V and J ends lost 0 bases and 9 bases respectively, with 9 bases between them. CDR3: CASSEAGGTSPLHF. The CDR3 nucleotides are TGTGCCAGCAGTGAAGCGGGGGGGACTTCACCCCTCCACTTT.

The chain uses TRBV5-6 and TRBJ2-5; TRBD1 matches 11 bases. Losses at the gene ends were 3 bases for V and 4 bases for J; bases not matched to a gene: 8. This CDR3 comprises 16 residues. Germline assignment: CDR1 SGHDT and CDR2 YYEEEE. The CDR3, as DNA: TGTGCCAGCAGCTGGGGTGGGACAGGGGGAAGAGAGACCCAGTACTTC. Amino acid sequence: CASSWGGTGGRETQYF.

V and J are TRBV7-2 and TRBJ1-5, with 8 positions matching TRBD1. Trimming took 0 bases from V and 0 from J; bases not matched to a gene: 7. This CDR3 comprises 18 residues. Germline V gene data show CDR1 as SGHTA and CDR2 as FQGNSA. CDR3 sequence reads: CASSLATAGTGSNQPQHF. CDR3 sequence (DNA): TGTGCCAGCAGCTTAGCAACAGCCGGGACAGGTAGCAATCAGCCCCAGCATTTT.

The V call is TRBV2, the J call TRBJ1-2, with TRBD1 matching over 12 bases. CDR1 and CDR2 from the germline V gene are SNHLY and FYNNEI. The ends lost 4 bases at V and 8 bases at J; junction bases unmatched: 5. The CDR3 runs to 14 residues. In DNA form, the CDR3 reads TGTGCCAGCAGTGGGGACAGGGGGCTAGGAGGCTACACCTTC. Its protein is CASSGDRGLGGYTF.

The chain combines TRBV7-3 with TRBJ2-1; 11 positions agree with TRBD1. CDR1 SGHTA and CDR2 FQGTGA come from the germline V gene. This CDR3 has 15 amino acids. Trimming removed 1 base from V and 10 bases from J; junction bases left unmatched: 6. The DNA for the CDR3 is TGTGCCAGCAGCTTAATGGGACAGGGGGTAGGAGAGCAGTTCTTC. Residues: CASSLMGQGVGEQFF.

The CDR3 here is CASSHPTGLSTGELFF. Here the CDR3 DNA reads TGTGCCAGCAGCCATCCCACGGGACTATCCACCGGGGAGCTGTTTTTT. The rearrangement joins TRBV6-6 to TRBJ2-2, with 7 bases lining up with TRBD2. Germline-derived CDR1 and CDR2 are MNHNY and SVGAGI (reference sequence). This CDR3 spans 16 amino acids. The ends lost 6 bases at V and 4 bases at J; junction bases unmatched: 11.

The rearrangement links TRBV6-1 to TRBJ2-6, with D unresolved. The CDR3 has 15 amino acids. Trimming cost V 2 bases and J 0 bases, with 5 bases left between them. Germline V lookup: CDR1 MNHNS, CDR2 SASEGT. CDR3 sequence reads: CASSEKSSGANVLTF. The CDR3 DNA reads as TGTGCCAGCAGTGAAAAGAGCTCTGGGGCCAACGTCCTGACTTTC.

V and J are TRBV6-1 and TRBJ1-1, with D possibly matching TRBD1 (6 bases). V lost 6 bases and J lost 0, with 11 bases in between. Germline V gene sequence: CDR1 MNHNS, CDR2 SASEGT. The CDR3 covers 14 residues. CDR3 region: CASRIRGMNTEAFF. The CDR3, as DNA: TGTGCCAGCAGGATCAGGGGCATGAACACTGAAGCTTTCTTT.

CDR3 bases: TGTGCCAGTAGTATTAGATTTACGCAGTATTTT. Translated, it gives CASSIRFTQYF. The chain couples TRBV19 to TRBJ2-3; D gene unclear. Germline loops: CDR1 LNHDA, CDR2 SQIVND (reference sequence). The CDR3 consists of 11 residues. Trimming took off 3 bases at V and 8 bases at J, with 6 bases between the two ends.

About this clone: The junction shows a germline mismatch at one end, possibly a read error. V gene TRBV5-1 combines with J gene TRBJ1-5; 7 bases are shared with TRBD1. The CDR3 runs 13 residues. CDR1 and CDR2 (germline): SGHRS, YFSETQ. The chain's CDR3 is CASSWDRDQHQHF. In DNA, the CDR3 is TGCGCCAGCAGCTGGGACAGAGATCAGCACCAGCATTTT.

The J gene is TRBJ1-4, the V gene TRBV5-1; 7 nucleotides agree with TRBD1. The CDR3 runs to 16 residues. Trimming removed 4 bases from V and 5 bases from J; junction bases left unmatched: 11. CDR1 SGHRS and CDR2 YFSETQ come from the germline V gene. CDR3 in amino acids: CASSVNTGDLNEKLFF. As DNA, the CDR3 is TGCGCCAGCAGCGTTAACACAGGGGACCTCAATGAAAAACTGTTTTTT.

The rearrangement uses TRBV4-2 and TRBJ2-3; 9 bases map to TRBD2. CDR1 LGHNA and CDR2 YNFKEQ come from the germline V gene. CDR3 length: 18 amino acids. The V segment lost 1 base and the J segment 0 bases; nucleotides outside the gene matches: 8. The DNA of the CDR3 is TGTGCCAGCAGCCAAGTGACAAGCGGGGGGCGTAGCACAGATACGCAGTATTTT. This codes for CASSQVTSGGRSTDTQYF.

The V and J genes are TRBV29-1 and TRBJ1-5; D not certain. CDR1 and CDR2 from the germline V gene are SQVTM and ANQGSEA. The CDR3 consists of 14 residues. V was cut by 4 bases and J by 0 bases, with 10 bases left in between. CDR3 amino acids: CSVGEPYSNQPQHF. CDR3 DNA: TGCAGCGTTGGGGAGCCTTATAGCAATCAGCCCCAGCATTTT.

The V and J genes are TRBV4-2 and TRBJ1-1, with D unclear. Trimming left V 1 base short and J 3 bases short, with 21 bases between. The CDR3 is 18 residues long. Germline CDR1 reads LGHNA; CDR2 reads YNFKEQ. CDR3 bases: TGTGCCAGCAGCCAAGTATTCTCCTTGGCAGAAGAACACACTGAAGCTTTCTTT. Its translation is CASSQVFSLAEEHTEAFF.

The chain recombines TRBV5-6 with TRBJ1-1; D possibly corresponds to TRBD1 (5 bases). Germline CDR1 reads SGHDT; CDR2 reads YYEEEE. Trimming removed 1 base from V and 5 bases from J, with 12 bases in between. This CDR3 has 14 amino acids. In DNA form, the CDR3 reads TGTGCCAGCAGCTTGTTAGGAAAGGGGACTGAAGCTTTCTTT. Translation gives CASSLLGKGTEAFF. Full variable domain (rest looked up from reference TRBV5-6 and TRBJ1-1): DAGVTQSPTHLIKTRGQQVTLRCSPKSGHDTVSWYQQALGQGPQFIFQYYEEEERQRGNFPDRFSGHQFPNYSSELNVNALLLGDSALYLCASSLLGKGTEAFFGQGTRLTVV.

With respect to this clone: The germline gene is not matched at one end of the junction; a read error may be the cause. This chain uses TRBV30 with TRBJ2-7; the D gene is possibly TRBD1 (6 bases). CDR3 length: 15 residues. Germline CDR1 and CDR2: GTSNPN and SVGIG (reference sequence). The CDR3 region has the DNA TGTGCCGGGAGTACACCCGGACAGCTAAAATCAATAAAGTACTTC. Translated, it gives CAGSTPGQLKSIKYF.

The gene calls are TRBV5-4 and TRBJ2-7; TRBD2 is a possible D gene (6 bases). Germline CDR1 is SGHNT and CDR2 is YYREEE (reference sequence). The ends were cut back, 1 base at V and 2 bases at J, with 7 bases in the middle. The length of the CDR3 is 13 residues. The CDR3 region has the DNA TGTGCCAGCAGCTTGACGGGGGCCTACGAGCAGTACTTC. The encoded protein is CASSLTGAYEQYF. The whole variable domain, remainder taken from reference TRBV5-4 and TRBJ2-7, is ETGVTQSPTHLIKTRGQQVTLRCSSQSGHNTVSWYQQALGQGPQFIFQYYREEENGRGNFPPRFSGLQFPNYSSELNVNALELDDSALYLCASSLTGAYEQYFGPGTRLTVT.